One sample yielded the 31 T cell receptor beta chains listed below, sequenced in a study of beta chain features in type 1 diabetes. All of the isolated RNA was reverse transcribed, so expressed TCRB transcripts were sequenced. Data came from immunoSEQ multiplex PCR; TCRdb stores just in-frame clones and leaves some out. The sample gives under 400,000 clones, around 12% of which show up once; under 0.02% is in the top ten. Sequenced: naive CD4+ T cells from blood. The receptors were sampled from a man aged 18 to 35 in good health.

There are a few counts of this clone. This chain links TRBV6-1 with TRBJ2-3; 11 nucleotides line up with TRBD2. Trimming removed 4 bases from V and 5 bases from J; junction bases left unmatched: 2. The CDR3 contains 14 residues. The germline CDR1 and CDR2 sequences are MNHNS and SASEGT. In DNA form, the CDR3 reads TGTGCCAGCAGTGGACTAGCGGGGAAAGATACGCAGTATTTT. It translates to CASSGLAGKDTQYF.

This clone was counted between two and nine times. At one end the junction does not follow the germline gene, possibly because of a read error. V is TRBV7-7 and J is TRBJ2-5, with 9 bases aligning to TRBD2. Germline lookup yields CDR1 SSHAT and CDR2 FNYEAQ (reference sequence). The CDR3 has 16 amino acids. The DNA of the CDR3 is TGTGCTAGCAGCCAGTGGGCGGGAGGGCCCTCGGAGACCCAGTACTTC. Amino acid sequence: CASSQWAGGPSETQYF.

Only a few counts were recorded for this clone. The gene calls are TRBV7-2 and TRBJ2-5; 10 bases match TRBD2. This CDR3 spans 16 amino acids. Looked up from germline, CDR1 is SGHTA and CDR2 is FQGNSA. Losses at the gene ends were 5 bases for V and 5 bases for J; bases not matched to a gene: 11. The CDR3 is CASSQVLLAGRETQYF. For the CDR3, the DNA is TGTGCCAGCAGCCAGGTCTTACTAGCGGGGAGGGAGACCCAGTACTTC.

This chain links TRBV19 with TRBJ1-1; 7 bases match TRBD1. The trim removed 5 bases at V and 4 bases at J, leaving 4 bases unmatched. The CDR3 loop spans 13 amino acids. Germline V gives CDR1 LNHDA, CDR2 SQIVND (reference sequence). The CDR3, as DNA: TGTGCCAGTAGTCCCGGGACAGTCACTGAAGCTTTCTTT. This translates into CASSPGTVTEAFF.

The chain uses TRBV11-2 and TRBJ1-3, with D perhaps matching TRBD1 (5 bases). CDR3 size: 15 residues. In germline, CDR1 is SGHAT, CDR2 FQNNGV. V was trimmed by 3 bases and J by 2 bases, leaving 11 bases between them. The CDR3 protein is CASSLRGTAGNTIYF. CDR3 coding DNA: TGTGCCAGCAGCTTGCGCGGGACCGCTGGAAACACCATATATTTT. The full variable domain, completed using reference TRBV11-2 and TRBJ1-3, is EAGVAQSPRYKIIEKRQSVAFWCNPISGHATLYWYQQILGQGPKLLIQFQNNGVVDDSQLPKDRFSAERLKGVDSTLKIQPAKLEDSAVYLCASSLRGTAGNTIYFGEGSWLTVV.

The sample holds a few counts of this clone. CDR3 region: CASSWGLAGGGEQYF. CDR3 sequence (DNA): TGTGCCAGCAGCTGGGGACTAGCGGGAGGAGGAGAGCAGTACTTC. The chain employs TRBV7-3 and TRBJ2-7; 15 positions agree with TRBD2. The CDR3 loop spans 15 amino acids. The ends lost 4 bases at V and 7 bases at J; junction bases unmatched: 5. Germline V lookup: CDR1 SGHTA, CDR2 FQGTGA.

The genes are TRBV9 and TRBJ2-1, with 7 bases lining up with TRBD2. Germline CDR1 is SGDLS and CDR2 is YYNGEE. This CDR3 is built from 16 residues. Trimming removed 2 bases from V and 8 bases from J; junction bases left unmatched: 13. The CDR3 DNA reads as TGTGCCAGCAGCGTGTCCCCCGGACTAGATGGCTATGAGCAGTTCTTC. Translated, it gives CASSVSPGLDGYEQFF. The variable domain in full, with the rest retrieved from reference TRBV9 and TRBJ2-1, is DSGVTQTPKHLITATGQRVTLRCSPRSGDLSVYWYQQSLDQGLQFLIQYYNGEERAKGNILERFSAQQFPDLHSELNLSSLELGDSALYFCASSVSPGLDGYEQFFGPGTRLTVL.

The rearrangement uses TRBV9 and TRBJ2-1, with TRBD2 as a possible D gene (5 bases). The CDR3 sequence is 16 residues long. Germline CDR1 reads SGDLS; CDR2 reads YYNGEE. With 0 bases removed from V and 0 bases from J, the gap between germline ends came to 10 bases. The CDR3 DNA reads as TGTGCCAGCAGCGTAGTGAGCGGTAGCTCCTACAATGAGCAGTTCTTC. Amino acids: CASSVVSGSSYNEQFF. The full variable domain, in which reference TRBV9 and TRBJ2-1 provide the parts outside the CDR3, is DSGVTQTPKHLITATGQRVTLRCSPRSGDLSVYWYQQSLDQGLQFLIQYYNGEERAKGNILERFSAQQFPDLHSELNLSSLELGDSALYFCASSVVSGSSYNEQFFGPGTRLTVL.

The chain has TRBV5-4 and TRBJ2-7; 9 bases agree with TRBD1. The germline CDR1 and CDR2 sequences are SGHNT and YYREEE (reference sequence). V shed 3 bases and J 2 bases; nucleotides not matched to a gene: 6. The CDR3 spans 15 residues. CDR3 loop: CASSSGTGPTYEQYF. Here the CDR3 DNA reads TGTGCCAGCAGCTCCGGGACAGGGCCAACCTACGAGCAGTACTTC.

The rearrangement links TRBV7-2 to TRBJ2-7; perhaps TRBD2 as D (6 bases). The V end was cut by 1 base, the J end by 7 bases, with 11 bases between. Germline CDR1 reads SGHTA; CDR2 reads FQGNSA. The CDR3 length is 13 residues. The CDR3 nucleotides are TGTGCCAGCAGCTTAGGGACTACGGGGGAGCAGTACTTC. Translating it yields CASSLGTTGEQYF.

The chain carries TRBV5-4 and TRBJ1-1; tentatively, D is TRBD1 (5 bases). The V end lost 4 bases, the J end lost 3 bases, and 13 bases lay between the germline ends. This CDR3 has 14 residues. Looked up from germline, CDR1 is SGHNT and CDR2 is YYREEE (reference sequence). The CDR3 sequence is CASSRQITDTEAFF. The CDR3 bases are TGTGCCAGCAGCCGACAGATCACCGACACTGAAGCTTTCTTT.

This chain connects TRBV4-3 to TRBJ2-4; 14 nucleotides align to TRBD2. V was pared by 4 bases and J by 3 bases, with 14 bases of the junction left unmatched. This CDR3 comprises 20 residues. Germline-derived CDR1 and CDR2 are LGHNA and YSLEER. CDR3 sequence (DNA): TGCGCCAGCAGCCTTAGTCCCGGGACTAGCGGGAGTGTGGGCAAAAACATTCAGTACTTC. This sequence encodes CASSLSPGTSGSVGKNIQYF.

The chain employs TRBV6-5 and TRBJ2-5; 8 positions match TRBD1. The CDR3 covers 14 residues. Trimming at V came to 5 bases and at J to 1 base, leaving 3 bases not matched to a gene. Germline V gives CDR1 MNHEY, CDR2 SVGAGI. For the CDR3, the DNA is TGTGCCAGCAGTCTCGACAGGGGCCAAGAGACCCAGTACTTC. It translates to CASSLDRGQETQYF.

This clone was seen more than once but under ten times. The chain uses TRBV29-1 and TRBJ2-7, with D possibly TRBD1 on 6 matching bases. The CDR3 totals 13 residues. From germline, CDR1 is SQVTM and CDR2 ANQGSEA. V was trimmed by 7 bases and J by 3 bases, leaving 16 bases between them. DNA of the CDR3: TGCAGCGCTGGCACAATAGGGGGCTACGAGCAGTACTTC. It encodes CSAGTIGGYEQYF.

V and J are TRBV11-2 and TRBJ2-5, with TRBD1 as a possible D gene (6 bases). Looked up from germline, CDR1 is SGHAT and CDR2 is FQNNGV. Trimming pared 5 bases from V and 4 bases from J, leaving 11 bases between. This CDR3 is 13 amino acids long. The CDR3 region is CASSLGRGETQYF. CDR3 DNA sequence: TGTGCCAGCAGCCTGGGCAGGGGAGAGACCCAGTACTTC. Using reference TRBV11-2 and TRBJ2-5 for the parts outside the CDR3, the full variable domain is EAGVAQSPRYKIIEKRQSVAFWCNPISGHATLYWYQQILGQGPKLLIQFQNNGVVDDSQLPKDRFSAERLKGVDSTLKIQPAKLEDSAVYLCASSLGRGETQYFGPGTRLLVL.

The V gene is TRBV5-1, the J gene TRBJ2-3; D is perhaps TRBD1 (6 bases). The length of the CDR3 is 15 residues. Germline V gene data show CDR1 as SGHRS and CDR2 as YFSETQ. Trimming removed 1 base from V and 4 bases from J, with 13 bases in between. CDR3 protein: CASSLYRVVADTQYF. Here the CDR3 DNA reads TGCGCCAGCAGCTTGTACAGGGTCGTCGCAGATACGCAGTATTTT.

This clone occurred a few times. The V call is TRBV6-5, the J call TRBJ2-5; the D is unclear. Germline CDR1 and CDR2: MNHEY and SVGAGI. The germline V and J ends were trimmed by 0 bases and 5 bases, with 7 bases remaining between them. The CDR3 loop spans 13 amino acids. CDR3 sequence: CASSYSHRETQYF. As DNA, the CDR3 is TGTGCCAGCAGTTACTCGCATCGGGAGACCCAGTACTTC.

There are a few counts of this clone. V and J are TRBV7-9 and TRBJ1-1; TRBD1 might be the D (6 bases). CDR3 size: 15 residues. Trimming left V 5 bases short and J 4 bases short, with 17 bases between. Germline loops: CDR1 SEHNR, CDR2 FQNEAQ (reference sequence). The CDR3 protein is CASSHDRIGGTEAFF. The CDR3 region has the DNA TGTGCCAGCAGCCATGACAGGATTGGGGGCACTGAAGCTTTCTTT.

This rearrangement joins TRBV19 to TRBJ1-4; D is perhaps TRBD1 (5 bases). Trimming removed 6 bases at V and 3 bases at J, with 14 bases between. This CDR3 is built from 15 residues. Germline V gene sequence: CDR1 LNHDA, CDR2 SQIVND (reference sequence). CDR3 loop: CASRLHKGPNEKLFF. The DNA for the CDR3 is TGTGCCAGTAGGCTCCACAAGGGGCCTAATGAAAAACTGTTTTTT.

The chain recombines TRBV9 with TRBJ2-1; D perhaps matches TRBD2 (6 bases). The V and J ends lost 0 bases and 5 bases respectively, with 12 bases between them. The CDR3 runs to 15 residues. The V gene's germline CDR1 is SGDLS and CDR2 YYNGEE. CDR3 protein: CASSVALVADNEQFF. CDR3 in DNA: TGTGCCAGCAGCGTAGCTTTAGTAGCGGACAATGAGCAGTTCTTC.

This clone occurred many times. The gene calls are TRBV23-1 and TRBJ1-2; no firm D call. TRBV23-1 falls under the ORF class, with uncertain function. This CDR3 is built from 13 residues. V was clipped by 3 bases and J by 7 bases, with 12 bases between them. In DNA form, the CDR3 reads TGCGCCAGCAGTCACTTGCCAGGTTGTGGCTACACCTTC. Translating it yields CASSHLPGCGYTF.

This clone came up a few times. The genes are TRBV19 and TRBJ1-2, with TRBD1 identical over 7 bases. CDR3 length: 15 amino acids. Germline CDR1 and CDR2: LNHDA and SQIVND (reference sequence). Unmatched junction bases numbered 11, after V lost 5 bases and J lost 5 bases. The CDR3 loop is CASSSRQGGEYGYTF. CDR3 DNA: TGTGCCAGTAGTTCCAGACAGGGTGGAGAGTATGGCTACACCTTC.

This clone has more than one count but fewer than ten. V usage is TRBV7-3 and J usage is TRBJ2-7, with D possibly TRBD1 on 6 matching bases. This CDR3 spans 13 amino acids. Trimming took 3 bases from V and 5 from J, leaving 11 bases between them. Germline V gene sequence: CDR1 SGHTA, CDR2 FQGTGA. CDR3 loop: CASSLSRGNEQYF. As DNA, the CDR3 is TGTGCCAGCAGCTTGAGCAGGGGAAACGAGCAGTACTTC.

CDR3 residues: CASSRGDRVTDTQYF. CDR3 DNA: TGTGCCAGCAGCCGCGGGGACAGGGTCACAGATACGCAGTATTTT. The gene calls are TRBV6-5 and TRBJ2-3; 9 bases fit TRBD1. The germline V gene has CDR1 MNHEY and CDR2 SVGAGI. The CDR3 has 15 amino acids. Trimming at V came to 6 bases and at J to 2 bases, leaving 6 bases not matched to a gene.

The chain uses TRBV27 and TRBJ2-5; 8 nucleotides agree with TRBD2. Germline V lookup: CDR1 MNHEY, CDR2 SMNVEV (reference sequence). V lost 6 bases, J lost 5 bases, and 14 bases stayed unmatched. This CDR3 region has 16 residues. The CDR3 reads CASSRGRGVVGETQYF. For the CDR3, the DNA is TGTGCCAGCAGCCGAGGGCGGGGGGTGGTCGGCGAGACCCAGTACTTC.

J is TRBJ2-7 and V is TRBV5-1; 8 nucleotides match TRBD1. This CDR3 contains 14 residues. Germline V gene sequence: CDR1 SGHRS, CDR2 YFSETQ. After removal of 0 bases from V and 7 bases from J, the junction contained 6 bases not matched to a gene. The CDR3 nucleotides are TGCGCCAGCAGCTTGGGGCAGGGGGCTTGGGAGCAGTACTTC. As protein: CASSLGQGAWEQYF.

The CDR3 is CASRIAGSSYEQYF. As DNA, the CDR3 is TGTGCCAGCAGAATAGCGGGAAGCTCCTACGAGCAGTACTTC. The chain combines TRBV11-2 with TRBJ2-7, with 8 positions matching TRBD2. This CDR3 region has 14 residues. With V trimmed by 6 bases and J by 0 bases, 4 bases remained unmatched. The germline gives CDR1 SGHAT, CDR2 FQNNGV.

The chain combines TRBV7-2 with TRBJ2-1, with 7 nucleotides matching TRBD2. V trimming: 0 bases; J trimming: 7 bases; junction bases outside the gene matches: 9. Germline assignment: CDR1 SGHTA and CDR2 FQGNSA. This CDR3 has 16 amino acids. The CDR3, as DNA: TGTGCCAGCAGCTTAGCGTGGCGGGAGAGGGGAAATGAGCAGTTCTTC. Protein product: CASSLAWRERGNEQFF.

V and J are TRBV5-1 and TRBJ1-2; D might be TRBD1 (5 bases). Trimming removed 0 bases at V and 2 bases at J, with 8 bases between. The CDR3 sequence is 14 residues long. Germline V gene lookup returns CDR1 SGHRS and CDR2 YFSETQ. The DNA for the CDR3 is TGCGCCAGCAGCTTGGGGGGCAGAAACTATGGCTACACCTTC. Encoded protein: CASSLGGRNYGYTF.

This clone was detected once. The chain is built from TRBV15 and TRBJ1-5; tentatively, D is TRBD1 (5 bases). Between the trimmed V and J ends, which lost 3 bases and 7 bases, there was a span of 19 bases. Germline CDR1 is LNHNV and CDR2 is YYDKDF (reference sequence). The CDR3 extends over 16 amino acids. CDR3: CATSRGGVRGGQPQHF. CDR3 DNA: TGTGCCACCAGCAGGGGGGGTGTAAGGGGCGGCCAGCCCCAGCATTTT.

This clone was detected only a few times. This rearrangement joins TRBV30 to TRBJ1-6; 9 bases are a match to TRBD1. Per the germline V gene, CDR1 is GTSNPN and CDR2 is SVGIG (reference sequence). V dropped 4 bases and J dropped 7; count of bases not matched to a gene: 2. CDR3 length equals 13 residues. CDR3 residues: CAWMGQGNSPLHF. In DNA form, the CDR3 reads TGTGCCTGGATGGGACAGGGAAATTCACCCCTCCACTTT. Full variable domain (missing parts from reference TRBV30 and TRBJ1-6): SQTIHQWPATLVQPVGSPLSLECTVEGTSNPNLYWYRQAAGRGLQLLFYSVGIGQISSEVPQNLSASRPQDRQFILSSKKLLLSDSGFYLCAWMGQGNSPLHFGNGTRLTVT.